This entry lists 5 T cell receptor beta chains sequenced from one sample in a study of blood T cells in healthy people across ages. The use of a sample-barcoded 5' primer and a J-beta primer mix characterized a second PCR of roughly 7 to 11 cycles. In TCRdb, the 5' RACE reads were re-called with MiXCR into one record per CDR3 protein. The data hold around 670,000 distinct CDR3 sequences, with about 28% observed a single time. The source material was blood. The source of these receptors is a woman of 80 years or more in good health.

In regard to this clonotype: The germline gene is not matched at one end of the junction; a read error may be the cause. The chain carries TRBV4-1 and TRBJ2-1, with D possibly being TRBD2 (6 bases). This CDR3 has 13 amino acids. The germline CDR1 and CDR2 sequences are MGHRA and YSYEKL. CDR3 loop: CAGSRREYNEQFF. CDR3 nucleotides: TGCGCCGGCAGTCGGAGGGAGTACAATGAGCAGTTCTTC.

This clonotype was detected ten times or more. The chain recombines TRBV7-2 with TRBJ2-3, with TRBD2 identical over 8 bases. Trimming cost V 0 bases and J 6 bases; bases outside gene matches: 8. The CDR3 extends over 16 amino acids. Germline CDR1 is SGHTA and CDR2 is FQGNSA. This CDR3 reads CASSLAAGGAIDTQYF. DNA for the CDR3: TGTGCCAGCAGCTTAGCTGCCGGGGGGGCCATTGATACGCAGTATTTT.

This chain connects TRBV25-1 to TRBJ2-2, with 14 bases identical to TRBD2. CDR3 length: 15 residues. J was trimmed by 5 bases and V by 5 bases; bases with no gene match: 1. From germline, CDR1 is MGHDK and CDR2 SYGVNS. CDR3 in amino acids: CASSRTSGGTGELFF. CDR3 in DNA: TGTGCCAGCAGTAGGACTAGCGGGGGGACCGGGGAGCTGTTTTTT.

As to this clonotype: One base away lies a much larger clone, so this may be a sequencing read error. The V call is TRBV20-1, the J call TRBJ2-4; possibly TRBD2 for D (6 bases). Germline values: CDR1 DFQATT, CDR2 SNEGSKA (reference sequence). There are 13 residues in the CDR3. The CDR3 spells CRAVGGTENIQYF. The CDR3 nucleotides are TGCAGGGCTGTAGGAGGGACGGAAAACATTCAGTACTTC.

The sample holds a few counts of this clonotype. One junction end disagrees with the germline gene, perhaps due to a read error. The rearrangement links TRBV6-1 to TRBJ1-6, with 8 bases lining up with TRBD1. The CDR3 has 17 amino acids. Germline V gene lookup returns CDR1 MNHNS and CDR2 SASEGT. CDR3 sequence: CASSDKGAGGYTSPLHF. In DNA, the CDR3 is TGTGCCAGCAGTGACAAGGGGGCAGGGGGCTATACTTCACCCCTCCACTTT.